This T cell receptor beta chain was recovered during a study of T cell repertoires in cytomegalovirus infection (dated by TCRdb to the late 2010s). For the wider study: Peptide stimulations targeted recently identified HLA-C-restricted CMV epitopes, whose presentation resists viral immunomodulation, together with well-studied HLA-B-restricted epitopes. Because public TCR beta signatures pointed to carriage of CMV infection together with the matching HLA type, the HLA type of each donor mattered for the analysis. The research as a whole found: Carriers of CMV infection plus the relevant HLA type were discriminated by the cumulative frequency of public TCR beta family members in the study cohort and in an independent roughly 380-donor cohort. The ex vivo response was dominated by HLA-C-restricted CMV-specific TCR beta clonotypes, which also provided the single most frequent clonotype in two of eight donors.

The treatment or condition label, read with the paper, signifies: in vitro stimulation with specific CMV peptide epitopes to enrich CMV-specific T cells. Of note for this clonotype: Its antigen has not been determined. Base qualities were left out, and no much larger clone turns up one base away.

Sequencing instrument: Illumina HiSeq 1500. In-frame beta chains were kept once TCRdb had trimmed the public reads at Q25 with fastp and called clones with MiXCR. One record per CDR3 amino acid sequence lists the most common genes and DNA. This sample is represented by around 430,000 distinct CDR3 sequences; about 39% of them were singletons. Jointly, the top ten make up around 45% of the sample. From the cysteine through the phenylalanine, the CDR3 covers 12 amino acids. Only CDR3 DNA is held: 36 bases, read in frame from base 1. Trimming takes 5 bases from V and 6 bases from J, and the germline ends sit 9 bases apart. CDR1 and CDR2, per the germline V gene, are SGHVS and FNYEAQ.

The material sequenced was cultured PBMCs, taken from culture after CMV antigen stimulation. The chain joins TRBV7-6 to TRBJ2-3; the D gene identity is not certain. The sequence was obtained from a human donor in good health (CMV status not recorded). Some clones in this sample may be carry-over from other donors' samples. For the CDR3, the sequence is CASSVPYDTQYF. The DNA reads as follows: TGTGCCAGCAGCGTACCCTACGATACGCAGTATTTT. Extended through the reference TRBV7-6 and TRBJ2-3 proteins, this CDR3 yields the full variable domain: GAGVSQSPRYKVTKRGQDVALRCDPISGHVSLYWYRQALGQGPEFLTYFNYEAQQDKSGLPNDRFSAERPEGSISTLTIQRTEQRDSAMYRCASSVPYDTQYFGPGTRLTVL.